The 18 T cell receptor beta chains listed next were all sequenced from one sample in a study of technical replicates of blood from several donors. TCRdb's table, derived via immunoSEQ multiplex PCR, lists solely in-frame clones and lacks some. Among roughly 6,500 clones listed, 90% to 96% were seen once. Sequenced: PBMCs. The receptors were gathered from a human donor in good health.

The chain recombines TRBV29-1 with TRBJ1-2, with 10 bases fitting TRBD1. This CDR3 spans 13 amino acids. Germline V CDR1 and CDR2: SQVTM, ANQGSEA. With 1 base clipped from V and 6 bases from J, the junction kept 2 bases outside the gene matches. The CDR3 region is CSVEGQGADGYTF. As DNA, the CDR3 is TGCAGCGTTGAAGGACAGGGGGCGGATGGCTACACCTTC.

The J gene is TRBJ2-7, the V gene TRBV9; 7 bases are a match to TRBD1. V shed 4 bases and J 0 bases; nucleotides not matched to a gene: 4. CDR1 and CDR2 from the germline V gene are SGDLS and YYNGEE. The CDR3 has 14 amino acids. The CDR3 here is CASSIRDSSYEQYF. Here the CDR3 DNA reads TGTGCCAGCAGCATCCGGGACAGCTCCTACGAGCAGTACTTC.

The chain combines TRBV5-8 with TRBJ1-5; D uncertain. This CDR3 contains 13 residues. With 4 bases removed from V and 9 bases from J, the gap between germline ends came to 14 bases. Germline-derived CDR1 and CDR2 are SGHTS and YDEGEE. The CDR3 protein is CASSPPPRWPQHF. As DNA, the CDR3 is TGTGCCAGCAGCCCACCCCCCAGATGGCCCCAGCATTTT.

The chain has TRBV13 and TRBJ2-7; D remains unclear. The germline gives CDR1 PRHDT, CDR2 FYEKMQ (reference sequence). Trimming cost V 0 bases and J 0 bases, with 3 bases left between them. The CDR3 consists of 13 residues. The CDR3 loop is CASSLGYSYEQYF. The CDR3 DNA follows: TGTGCCAGCAGCTTAGGGTACTCCTACGAGCAGTACTTC.

J is TRBJ1-5 and V is TRBV19; 7 bases map to TRBD1. The ends lost 4 bases at V and 4 bases at J; junction bases unmatched: 7. The length of the CDR3 is 15 residues. Germline V gives CDR1 LNHDA, CDR2 SQIVND (reference sequence). CDR3: CASSSGTVNNQPQHF. The CDR3 DNA reads as TGTGCCAGTAGTAGTGGGACAGTTAATAATCAGCCCCAGCATTTT.

J is TRBJ2-7 and V is TRBV7-6, with a possible D match to TRBD2 (6 bases). V lost 5 bases to trimming and J lost 7 bases, with 12 bases between them. The CDR3 covers 12 residues. The V gene's germline CDR1 is SGHVS and CDR2 FNYEAQ. Here the CDR3 DNA reads TGTGCCAGCAGCCCAGCGGGTCTAGAGCAGTACTTC. Translation gives CASSPAGLEQYF.

The chain's CDR3 is CASGTGENTGELFF. The CDR3, as DNA: TGTGCTAGTGGTACAGGGGAGAACACCGGGGAGCTGTTTTTT. This chain links TRBV12-5 with TRBJ2-2; 7 positions match TRBD1. From germline, CDR1 is LGHNT and CDR2 FRNRAP. The CDR3 is made up of 14 amino acids. The V and J ends lost 5 bases and 1 base, in that order; junction bases with no gene match: 1.

The rearrangement uses TRBV7-2 and TRBJ2-1; 9 bases match TRBD2. This CDR3 has 16 residues. In germline, CDR1 is SGHTA, CDR2 FQGNSA. Trimming removed 2 bases from V and 6 bases from J; junction bases left unmatched: 8. Written as DNA, the CDR3 is TGTGCCAGCAGCTTAACCTGGGCTAGCGGGGCCAATGAGCAGTTCTTC. Its protein product is CASSLTWASGANEQFF. Full variable domain (missing parts from reference TRBV7-2 and TRBJ2-1): GAGVSQSPSNKVTEKGKDVELRCDPISGHTALYWYRQSLGQGLEFLIYFQGNSAPDKSGLPSDRFSAERTGGSVSTLTIQRTQQEDSAVYLCASSLTWASGANEQFFGPGTRLTVL.

The rearrangement links TRBV7-9 to TRBJ2-7; D might be TRBD1 (6 bases). V was cut by 2 bases and J by 5 bases, with 13 bases left in between. Germline V gene data show CDR1 as SEHNR and CDR2 as FQNEAQ (reference sequence). The CDR3 runs 14 residues. As DNA, the CDR3 is TGTGCCAGCAGCTTATCCAGGGGTGCCGACGAGCAGTACTTC. Its translation is CASSLSRGADEQYF.

The chain carries TRBV5-1 and TRBJ2-3; D is ambiguous. The CDR3 has 15 amino acids. Germline V lookup: CDR1 SGHRS, CDR2 YFSETQ. The V gene lost 1 base and the J gene lost 0 bases, with 9 bases spanning the gap. The DNA of the CDR3 is TGCGCCAGCAGCTTGAGTAGAAGTAGCACAGATACGCAGTATTTT. It encodes CASSLSRSSTDTQYF.

V and J are TRBV30 and TRBJ2-5; D is uncertain. This CDR3 region has 14 residues. Looked up from germline, CDR1 is GTSNPN and CDR2 is SVGIG (reference sequence). Trimming removed 4 bases at V and 0 bases at J, with 12 bases between. This chain's CDR3 is CAWNGQLDQETQYF. CDR3 in DNA: TGTGCCTGGAACGGTCAACTGGACCAAGAGACCCAGTACTTC.

The genes are TRBV5-5 and TRBJ1-1, with 8 bases identical to TRBD1. The CDR3 is 13 residues long. The germline V gene has CDR1 SGHKS and CDR2 YYEKEE (reference sequence). V lost 1 base to trimming and J lost 4 bases; unmatched junction nucleotides: 0. The CDR3, as DNA: TGTGCCAGCAGCTTGCAGGGGGCCACTGAAGCTTTCTTT. Its protein is CASSLQGATEAFF. Drawing the rest from reference TRBV5-5 and TRBJ1-1, the complete variable domain is DAGVTQSPTHLIKTRGQQVTLRCSPISGHKSVSWYQQVLGQGPQFIFQYYEKEERGRGNFPDRFSARQFPNYSSELNVNALLLGDSALYLCASSLQGATEAFFGQGTRLTVV.

The rearrangement uses TRBV2 and TRBJ2-4; TRBD2 might be the D (6 bases). From germline, CDR1 is SNHLY and CDR2 FYNNEI. V was shortened by 6 bases and J by 6 bases, with 12 bases between the two germline ends. The CDR3 is 13 residues long. Written as DNA, the CDR3 is TGTGCCAGCAGCGGCGCGGGAATAAACATTCAGTACTTC. This sequence encodes CASSGAGINIQYF.

This sequence joins TRBV23-1 and TRBJ2-5; no firm D call. TRBV23-1 is labeled an ORF, and its function is uncertain. The CDR3 contains 16 residues. The V end lost 3 bases, the J end lost 7 bases, and 21 bases lay between the germline ends. The CDR3 nucleotides read TGCGCCAGCAGTCAGTCGAGACCCCGAGACGAGGCGACCCAGTACTTC. Its translation is CASSQSRPRDEATQYF.

The chain carries TRBV2 and TRBJ1-1; possibly TRBD1 for D (5 bases). The CDR3 contains 13 residues. Trimming took off 2 bases at V and 6 bases at J, with 10 bases between the two ends. CDR1 SNHLY and CDR2 FYNNEI come from the germline V gene. CDR3 region: CASSERTLAEAFF. The CDR3 DNA reads TGTGCCAGCAGTGAAAGGACACTGGCTGAAGCTTTCTTT.

The chain is built from TRBV20-1 and TRBJ2-1; D remains unclear. The CDR3 is 11 amino acids. In germline, CDR1 is DFQATT, CDR2 SNEGSKA (reference sequence). V was shortened by 5 bases and J by 5 bases, with 7 bases between the two germline ends. Written as DNA, the CDR3 is TGCAGTGCTGACACCCACAATGAGCAGTTCTTC. It encodes CSADTHNEQFF.

The chain carries TRBV4-1 and TRBJ2-6, with D possibly TRBD2 on 5 matching bases. V was cut by 0 bases and J by 4 bases, with 10 bases left in between. This CDR3 contains 16 residues. CDR1 and CDR2 from the germline V gene are MGHRA and YSYEKL. The CDR3 DNA reads TGCGCCAGCAGCCAAGATCCTAGCACCGGGGCCAACGTCCTGACTTTC. It specifies CASSQDPSTGANVLTF.

CDR3 protein: CASSLELPDSLHEQAFF. The CDR3 nucleotides are TGTGCCAGCAGCTTAGAGTTACCGGACAGCCTACATGAGCAAGCTTTCTTT. The chain recombines TRBV7-9 with TRBJ1-1, with TRBD1 as a possible D gene (6 bases). The germline V gene has CDR1 SEHNR and CDR2 FQNEAQ (reference sequence). The CDR3 is made up of 17 amino acids. V lost 1 base to trimming and J lost 9 bases, with 24 bases between them.